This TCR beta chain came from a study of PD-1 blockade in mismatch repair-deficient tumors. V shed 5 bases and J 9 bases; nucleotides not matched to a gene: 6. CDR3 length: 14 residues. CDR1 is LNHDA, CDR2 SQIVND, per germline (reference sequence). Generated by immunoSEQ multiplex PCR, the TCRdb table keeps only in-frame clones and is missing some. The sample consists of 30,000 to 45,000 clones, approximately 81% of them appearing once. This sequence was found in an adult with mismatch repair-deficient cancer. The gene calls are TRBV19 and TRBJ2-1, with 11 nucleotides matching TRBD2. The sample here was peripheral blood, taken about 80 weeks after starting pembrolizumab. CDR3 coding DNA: TGTGCCAGTAGTCCCGGGACTAGCGGATTTGAGCAGTTCTTC. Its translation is CASSPGTSGFEQFF.